These 8 T cell receptor beta chains came from one sample sequenced in a study of blood T cell repertoires in COVID-19. Using immunoSEQ multiplex PCR, the repertoire was profiled, and TCRdb retains in-frame clones only, with some absent. The profile shows fewer than 350,000 clones, under 90% of them singletons. Sequencing input: peripheral blood. These receptors all stem from a woman aged 55-75 years with active or convalescent COVID-19.

The V and J genes are TRBV5-5 and TRBJ2-7; a possible D gene is TRBD1 (5 bases). This CDR3 has 14 residues. Germline CDR1 SGHKS, CDR2 YYEKEE (reference sequence). V was trimmed by 2 bases and J by 2 bases, leaving 11 bases between them. The CDR3 spells CASSFWGRTYEQYF. In nucleotides, the CDR3 is TGTGCCAGCAGCTTTTGGGGCAGGACCTACGAGCAGTACTTC.

Of note for this clone: Mismatch with germline at one junction end may stem from a read error. The gene calls are TRBV5-5 and TRBJ2-7, with D tentatively TRBD1 (6 bases). This CDR3 contains 18 residues. CDR1 is SGHKS, CDR2 YYEKEE, per germline (reference sequence). CDR3 nucleotides: TGTGCCAGCCGCTTGGGGGCCTCCCCCGAATCGGTCGTCTACGAGCAGTACTTC. Its translation is CASRLGASPESVVYEQYF.

This rearrangement joins TRBV6-6 to TRBJ1-3, with D maybe TRBD1 (6 bases). V lost 3 bases and J lost 0, with 12 bases in between. The CDR3 spans 16 residues. Germline CDR1 MNHNY, CDR2 SVGAGI (reference sequence). DNA for the CDR3: TGTGCCAGCAGTTATGAAGGGGGTGGCTCTGGAAACACCATATATTTT. This sequence encodes CASSYEGGGSGNTIYF.

The CDR3 DNA follows: TGTGCCAGCTCACCACCCCCGACTAGCGGGTTCGAGCAGTACTTC. It codes for CASSPPPTSGFEQYF. The chain couples TRBV18 to TRBJ2-7; 10 positions match TRBD2. Germline CDR1 is KGHSH and CDR2 is LQKENI. The CDR3 runs to 15 residues. V trimming: 0 bases; J trimming: 6 bases; junction bases outside the gene matches: 5.

The chain recombines TRBV19 with TRBJ2-1; D is possibly TRBD2 (5 bases). With 10 bases removed from V and 6 bases from J, the gap between germline ends came to 16 bases. Germline lookup yields CDR1 LNHDA and CDR2 SQIVND (reference sequence). The length of the CDR3 is 13 residues. DNA of the CDR3: TGTGCCACCCGGGCCCGGGCGGGCAATGAGCAGTTCTTC. Protein product: CATRARAGNEQFF. Supplemented by reference TRBV19 and TRBJ2-1, the full variable domain reads DGGITQSPKYLFRKEGQNVTLSCEQNLNHDAMYWYRQDPGQGLRLIYYSQIVNDFQKGDIAEGYSVSREKKESFPLTVTSAQKNPTAFYLCATRARAGNEQFFGPGTRLTVL.

This clone has a handful of counts. V is TRBV6-4 and J is TRBJ1-5; D unresolved. The CDR3 sequence is 14 residues long. Germline V CDR1 and CDR2: MRHNA, SNTAGT. V shed 4 bases and J shed 2 bases, with 9 bases lying between them. The CDR3 DNA reads as TGTGCCAGCAGTGGGTCCCCGGGCAATCAGCCCCAGCATTTT. As protein: CASSGSPGNQPQHF.

This clone has more than one count but fewer than ten. The chain recombines TRBV13 with TRBJ1-6; tentative D call: TRBD1 (6 bases). The CDR3 extends over 15 amino acids. Germline CDR1 reads PRHDT; CDR2 reads FYEKMQ (reference sequence). Trimming cost V 2 bases and J 10 bases, with 15 bases left between them. The CDR3 loop is CASSLRGAGESPLHF. CDR3 coding DNA: TGTGCCAGCAGCTTAAGAGGCGCAGGGGAATCACCCCTCCACTTT.

V gene TRBV27 combines with J gene TRBJ1-1; the D gene is possibly TRBD1 (5 bases). This CDR3 is 15 amino acids long. Germline CDR1 MNHEY, CDR2 SMNVEV (reference sequence). Trimming took off 5 bases at V and 0 bases at J, with 13 bases between the two ends. The CDR3 nucleotides are TGTGCCAGCAGTACCTACGACAGATTGAACACTGAAGCTTTCTTT. It translates to CASSTYDRLNTEAFF.